This T cell receptor (beta chain) emerged from a study of brain T cells in children with intractable seizures. Study outcomes and limitations: Patients' HCMV serostatus was unknown; virus specificity rests on CDR3 similarity alone.

A remark on this clone: Its antigen is still unknown.

Generated by immunoSEQ multiplex PCR, the TCRdb table keeps only in-frame clones and is missing some. The table includes around 44,000 clones, 75% to 95% detected once. The sequenced cases were selected for having the highest brain T cell transcript signatures. Patients received at least one anti-epileptic drug before surgery. Germline V CDR1 and CDR2: SEHNR, FQNEAQ (reference sequence). The V end lost 5 bases, the J end lost 7 bases, and 20 bases lay between the germline ends. The CDR3 spans 16 residues. Sample: peripheral blood, taken at surgery. The chain has TRBV7-9 and TRBJ1-4; D might be TRBD1 (6 bases). This clonotype was obtained from a girl aged 2-10 years with tuberous sclerosis and intractable seizures. The CDR3 DNA follows: TGTGCCAGCAGCGGGACAAGACAGCCTAGGCTTGAAAAACTGTTTTTT. Residues: CASSGTRQPRLEKLFF.